Detailed here is one T cell receptor beta chain. No antigen is known for it. CD45RO-negative CD8 cells positively selected for CCR7 made up the naive population, which excluded terminally differentiated effector memory CD45RA+ cells. Germline assignment: CDR1 WNHNN and CDR2 SYGVQD (reference sequence). V lost 2 bases and J lost 3; bases outside the gene matches: 10. The CDR3 is 16 residues long. The data originate from a study of shared clonotypes between healthy human individuals. In the study overall: Two women and a few men aged 18 to 49 served as donors. For every donor, three CD4 naive, three CD4 memory, two CD8 naive and one CD8 memory plates were used.

The protocol was immunoSEQ multiplex PCR, while the TCRdb copy is restricted to in-frame clones and leaves out a portion. The sample has around 2.1 million clones; about 93% are singletons. Study-level results: Clonotype sharing across donors was expected to vary with sequencing depth. Naive subsets tended to show greater estimated richness than memory subsets.

The TCR sequence derives from a man between 18 and 29 years old in good health. Some clones in this sample may be carry-over from other donors' samples. The sequencing sample was made of naive CD8+ T cells from PBMCs. The genes are TRBV10-1 and TRBJ2-7; TRBD2 matches at 7 bases. The CDR3 region is CASSEPTSSTHYEQYF. DNA of the CDR3: TGCGCCAGCAGTGAGCCGACTAGCTCAACCCACTACGAGCAGTACTTC.